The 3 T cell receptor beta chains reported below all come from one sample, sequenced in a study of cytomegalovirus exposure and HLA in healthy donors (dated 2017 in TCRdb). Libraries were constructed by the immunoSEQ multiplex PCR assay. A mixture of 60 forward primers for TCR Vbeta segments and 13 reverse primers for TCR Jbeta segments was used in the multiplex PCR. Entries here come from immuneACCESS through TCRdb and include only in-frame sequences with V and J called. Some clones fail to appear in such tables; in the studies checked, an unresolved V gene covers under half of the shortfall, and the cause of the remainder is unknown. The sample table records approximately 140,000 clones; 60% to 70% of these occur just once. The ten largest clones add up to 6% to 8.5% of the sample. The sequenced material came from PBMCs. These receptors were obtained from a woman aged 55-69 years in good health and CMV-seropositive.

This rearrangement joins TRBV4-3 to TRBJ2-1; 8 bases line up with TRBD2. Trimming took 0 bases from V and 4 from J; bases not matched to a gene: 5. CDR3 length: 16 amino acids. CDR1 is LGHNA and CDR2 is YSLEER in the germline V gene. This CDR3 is CASSQEYPSGYNEQFF. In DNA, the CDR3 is TGCGCCAGCAGCCAAGAATACCCTAGCGGGTACAATGAGCAGTTCTTC.

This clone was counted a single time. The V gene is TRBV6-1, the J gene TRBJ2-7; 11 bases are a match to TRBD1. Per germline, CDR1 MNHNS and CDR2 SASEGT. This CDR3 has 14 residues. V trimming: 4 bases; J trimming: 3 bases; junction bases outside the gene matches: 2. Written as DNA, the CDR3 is TGTGCCAGCAGTGGGACAGGGGGCCTCTACGAGCAGTACTTC. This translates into CASSGTGGLYEQYF.

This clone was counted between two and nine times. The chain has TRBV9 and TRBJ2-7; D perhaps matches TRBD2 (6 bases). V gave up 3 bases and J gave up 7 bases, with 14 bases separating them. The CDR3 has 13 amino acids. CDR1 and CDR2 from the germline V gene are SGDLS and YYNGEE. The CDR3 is CASSEGGAGEQYF. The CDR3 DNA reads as TGTGCCAGCAGCGAAGGAGGGGCTGGAGAGCAGTACTTC.